This T cell receptor beta chain came from a study of T cells in Graves' hyperthyroidism and ophthalmopathy. This clonotype was recorded a few times. RNA transcripts served as the template for amplifying TCR beta CDR3 regions. An initial round of RT-PCR targeting the TCR CDR3 relied on the HTBI primer set. Each CDR3 protein is one row after TCRdb ran MiXCR on the multiplex PCR reads. This table holds approximately 490,000 distinct CDR3 sequences, roughly 22% found once. CDR1 is LGHDT, CDR2 YNNKEL, per germline (reference sequence). The V end lost 0 bases, the J end lost 0 bases, and 12 bases lay between the germline ends. There are 17 residues in the CDR3.

The rearrangement links TRBV3-1 to TRBJ1-3, with TRBD1 as a possible D gene (6 bases). What was sequenced was blood. This TCR came from a woman aged 70 to 79 with Graves' ophthalmopathy. The CDR3 bases are TGTGCCAGCAGCCAAGATGTATCAGGGGCCTCTGGAAACACCATATATTTT. As protein: CASSQDVSGASGNTIYF.